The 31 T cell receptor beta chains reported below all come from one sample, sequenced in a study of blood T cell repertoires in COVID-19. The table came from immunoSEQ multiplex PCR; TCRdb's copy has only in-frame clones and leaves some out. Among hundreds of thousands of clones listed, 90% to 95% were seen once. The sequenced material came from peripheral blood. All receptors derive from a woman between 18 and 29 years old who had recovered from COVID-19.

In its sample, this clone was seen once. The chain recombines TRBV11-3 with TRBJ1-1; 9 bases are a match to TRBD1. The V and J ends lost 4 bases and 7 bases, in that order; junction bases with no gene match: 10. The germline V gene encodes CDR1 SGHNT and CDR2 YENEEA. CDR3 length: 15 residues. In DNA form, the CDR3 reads TGTGCCAGCAGCTACGTCGGGACAGGGTTAGGTGAAGCTTTCTTT. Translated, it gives CASSYVGTGLGEAFF.

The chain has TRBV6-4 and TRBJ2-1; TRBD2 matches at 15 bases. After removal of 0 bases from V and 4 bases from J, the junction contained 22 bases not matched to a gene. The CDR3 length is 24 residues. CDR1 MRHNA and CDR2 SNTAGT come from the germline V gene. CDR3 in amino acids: CASSDSPALGSRTSGRAPYNEQFF. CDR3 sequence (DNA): TGTGCCAGCAGTGACTCCCCCGCTTTGGGGAGCAGGACTAGCGGGAGGGCCCCATACAATGAGCAGTTCTTC.

The chain's CDR3 is CASRVVRGRADTQYF. As DNA, the CDR3 is TGTGCCAGCAGAGTCGTAAGGGGGCGCGCAGATACGCAGTATTTT. The J gene is TRBJ2-3, the V gene TRBV5-8; 7 nucleotides agree with TRBD1. CDR3 size: 15 residues. From germline, CDR1 is SGHTS and CDR2 YDEGEE. The V gene end was trimmed by 5 bases and the J gene end by 4 bases; junction bases not matched to a gene: 10.

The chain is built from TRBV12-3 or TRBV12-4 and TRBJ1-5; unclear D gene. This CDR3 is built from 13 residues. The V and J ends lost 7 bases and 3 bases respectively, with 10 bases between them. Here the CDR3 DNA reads TGTGCCAGCACCCCGACACTCAATCAGCCCCAGCATTTT. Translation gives CASTPTLNQPQHF.

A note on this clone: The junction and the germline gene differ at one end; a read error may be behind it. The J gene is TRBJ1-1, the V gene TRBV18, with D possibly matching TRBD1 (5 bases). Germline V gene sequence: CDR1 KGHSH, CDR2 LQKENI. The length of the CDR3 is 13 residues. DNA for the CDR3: TGTGCCAGCTTCACGGGGAGGGGCACTGAAACTTTCTTT. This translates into CASFTGRGTETFF.

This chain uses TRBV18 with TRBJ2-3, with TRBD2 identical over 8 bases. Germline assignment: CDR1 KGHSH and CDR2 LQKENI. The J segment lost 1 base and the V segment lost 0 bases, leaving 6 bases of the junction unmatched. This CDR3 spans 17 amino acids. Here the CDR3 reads CASSPPRGAGGTDTQYF. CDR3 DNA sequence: TGTGCCAGCTCACCACCGCGGGGAGCGGGAGGCACAGATACGCAGTATTTT.

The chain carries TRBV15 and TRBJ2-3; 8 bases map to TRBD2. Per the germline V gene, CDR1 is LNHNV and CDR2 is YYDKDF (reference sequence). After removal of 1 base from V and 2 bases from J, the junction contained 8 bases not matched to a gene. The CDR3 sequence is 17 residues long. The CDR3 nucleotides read TGTGCCACCAGCAGAGGCGCTAGCGGGTGGTTCACAGATACGCAGTATTTT. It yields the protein CATSRGASGWFTDTQYF.

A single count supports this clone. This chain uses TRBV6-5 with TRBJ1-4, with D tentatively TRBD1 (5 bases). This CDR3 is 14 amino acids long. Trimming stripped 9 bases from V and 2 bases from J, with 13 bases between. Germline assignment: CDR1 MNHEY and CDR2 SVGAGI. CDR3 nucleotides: TGTGCCAGTTGGGGGGAGGCGACTAATGAAAAACTGTTTTTT. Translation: CASWGEATNEKLFF.

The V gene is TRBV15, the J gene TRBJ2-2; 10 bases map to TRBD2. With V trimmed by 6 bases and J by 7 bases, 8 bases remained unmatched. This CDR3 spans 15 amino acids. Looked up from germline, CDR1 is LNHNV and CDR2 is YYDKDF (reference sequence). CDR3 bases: TGTGCCACCAGTAGGAGCGGGAGGGCCCGCGGGGAGCTGTTTTTT. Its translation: CATSRSGRARGELFF.

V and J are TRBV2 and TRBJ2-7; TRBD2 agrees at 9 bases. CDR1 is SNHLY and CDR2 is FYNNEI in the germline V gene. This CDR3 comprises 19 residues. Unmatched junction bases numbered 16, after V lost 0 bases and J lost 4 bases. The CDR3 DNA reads TGTGCCAGCAGTGAAGCGCTTCAGGTAGCGGGGGCGTCTTTTTACGAGCAGTACGTC. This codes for CASSEALQVAGASFYEQYV.

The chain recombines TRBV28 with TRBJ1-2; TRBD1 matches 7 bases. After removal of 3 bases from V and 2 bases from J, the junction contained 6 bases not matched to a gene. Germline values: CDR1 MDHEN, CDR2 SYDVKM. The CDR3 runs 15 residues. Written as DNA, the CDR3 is TGTGCCAGCAGTTTCCGGGGACAGATCAACTATGGCTACACCTTC. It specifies CASSFRGQINYGYTF.

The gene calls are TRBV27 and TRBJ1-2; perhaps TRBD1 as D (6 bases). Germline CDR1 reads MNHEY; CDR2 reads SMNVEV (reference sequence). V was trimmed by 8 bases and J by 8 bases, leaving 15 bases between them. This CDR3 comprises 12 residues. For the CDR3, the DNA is TGTGCCAGCCGAAACCAGAGGGGGGGCTACACCTTC. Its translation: CASRNQRGGYTF.

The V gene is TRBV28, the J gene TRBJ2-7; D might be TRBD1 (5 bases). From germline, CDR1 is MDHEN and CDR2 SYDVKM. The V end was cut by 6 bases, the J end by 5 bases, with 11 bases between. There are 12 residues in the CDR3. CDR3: CASSRVWDEQYV. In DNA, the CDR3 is TGTGCCAGCAGCAGGGTTTGGGACGAGCAGTACGTC.

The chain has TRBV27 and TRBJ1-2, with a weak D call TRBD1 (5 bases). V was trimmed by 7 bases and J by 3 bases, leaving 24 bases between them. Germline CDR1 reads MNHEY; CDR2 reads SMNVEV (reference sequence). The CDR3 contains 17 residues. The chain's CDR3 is CASKRLTVTGGDYGYTF. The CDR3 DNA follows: TGTGCCAGCAAGCGTCTGACAGTTACGGGGGGAGACTATGGCTACACCTTC.

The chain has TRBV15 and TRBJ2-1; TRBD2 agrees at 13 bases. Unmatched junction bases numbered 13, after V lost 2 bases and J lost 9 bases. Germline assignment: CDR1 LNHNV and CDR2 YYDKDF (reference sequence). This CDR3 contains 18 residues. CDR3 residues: CATSRYPGLAGSSGEQFF. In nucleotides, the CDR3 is TGTGCCACCAGCAGATACCCGGGACTAGCGGGATCCAGCGGTGAGCAGTTCTTC.

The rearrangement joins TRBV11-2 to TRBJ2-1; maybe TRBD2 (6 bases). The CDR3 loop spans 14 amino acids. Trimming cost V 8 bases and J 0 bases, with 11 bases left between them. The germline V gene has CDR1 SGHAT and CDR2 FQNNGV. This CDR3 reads CASAYGSSYNEQFF. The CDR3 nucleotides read TGTGCCAGCGCTTACGGGAGCTCCTACAATGAGCAGTTCTTC.

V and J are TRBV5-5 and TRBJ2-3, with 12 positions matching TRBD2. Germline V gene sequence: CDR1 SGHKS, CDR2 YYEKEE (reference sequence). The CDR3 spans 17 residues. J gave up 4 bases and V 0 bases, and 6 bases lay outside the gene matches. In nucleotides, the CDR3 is TGTGCCAGCAGCTTGGGACCCCTAGCGGGAGGGGCAGATACGCAGTATTTT. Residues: CASSLGPLAGGADTQYF.

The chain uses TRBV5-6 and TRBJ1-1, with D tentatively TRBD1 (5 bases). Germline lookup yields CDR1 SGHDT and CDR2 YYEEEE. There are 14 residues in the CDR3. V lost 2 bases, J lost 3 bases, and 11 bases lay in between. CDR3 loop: CASSFRGGDTEAFF. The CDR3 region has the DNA TGTGCCAGCAGCTTTAGGGGAGGTGACACTGAAGCTTTCTTT.

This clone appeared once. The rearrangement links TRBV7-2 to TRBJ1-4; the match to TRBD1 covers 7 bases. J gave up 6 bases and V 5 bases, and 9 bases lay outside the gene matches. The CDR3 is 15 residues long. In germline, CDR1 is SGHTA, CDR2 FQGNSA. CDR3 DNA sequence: TGTGCCAGCAGCCTTGGAGTACAGGGGTATGAAAAACTGTTTTTT. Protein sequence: CASSLGVQGYEKLFF.

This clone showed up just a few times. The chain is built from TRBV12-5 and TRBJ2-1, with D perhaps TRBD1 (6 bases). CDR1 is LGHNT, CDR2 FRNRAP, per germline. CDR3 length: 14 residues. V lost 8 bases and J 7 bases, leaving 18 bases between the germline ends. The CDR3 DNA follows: TGTGCTAGTTTACAACGTTGGACAGATAATGAGCAGTTCTTC. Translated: CASLQRWTDNEQFF.

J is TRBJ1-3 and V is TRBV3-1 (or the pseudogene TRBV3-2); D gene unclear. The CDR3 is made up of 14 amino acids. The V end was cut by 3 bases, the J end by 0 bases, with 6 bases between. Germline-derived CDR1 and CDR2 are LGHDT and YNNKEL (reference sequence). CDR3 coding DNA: TGTGCCAGCAGCCAGAGGAGCTCTGGAAACACCATATATTTT. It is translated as CASSQRSSGNTIYF.

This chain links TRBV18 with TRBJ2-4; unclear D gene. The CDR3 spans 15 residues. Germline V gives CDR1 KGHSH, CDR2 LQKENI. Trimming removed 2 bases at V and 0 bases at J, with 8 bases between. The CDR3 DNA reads TGTGCCAGCTCACCAATAGTACTAGCCAAAAACATTCAGTACTTC. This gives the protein CASSPIVLAKNIQYF.

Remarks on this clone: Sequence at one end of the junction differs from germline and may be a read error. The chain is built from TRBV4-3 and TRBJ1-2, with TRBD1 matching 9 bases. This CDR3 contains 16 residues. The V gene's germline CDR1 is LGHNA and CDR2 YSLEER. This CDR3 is CASSHDRGGGRYDYTF. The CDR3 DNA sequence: TGCGCCAGCAGCCATGACAGGGGGGGAGGTAGATATGACTACACCTTC.

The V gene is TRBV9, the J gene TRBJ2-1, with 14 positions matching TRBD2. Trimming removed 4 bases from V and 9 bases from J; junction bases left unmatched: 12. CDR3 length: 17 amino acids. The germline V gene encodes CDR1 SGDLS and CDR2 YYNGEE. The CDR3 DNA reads TGTGCCAGCAGCATATCATCCGGGACTAGCGGGAGCTCTGAGCAGTTCTTC. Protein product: CASSISSGTSGSSEQFF. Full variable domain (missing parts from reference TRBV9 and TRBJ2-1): DSGVTQTPKHLITATGQRVTLRCSPRSGDLSVYWYQQSLDQGLQFLIQYYNGEERAKGNILERFSAQQFPDLHSELNLSSLELGDSALYFCASSISSGTSGSSEQFFGPGTRLTVL.

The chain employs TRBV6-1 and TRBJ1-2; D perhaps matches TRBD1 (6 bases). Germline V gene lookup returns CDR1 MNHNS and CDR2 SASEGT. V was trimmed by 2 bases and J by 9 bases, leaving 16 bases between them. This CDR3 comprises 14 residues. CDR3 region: CASSENWTVRSYTF. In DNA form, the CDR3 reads TGTGCCAGCAGTGAAAATTGGACAGTTAGAAGCTACACCTTC.

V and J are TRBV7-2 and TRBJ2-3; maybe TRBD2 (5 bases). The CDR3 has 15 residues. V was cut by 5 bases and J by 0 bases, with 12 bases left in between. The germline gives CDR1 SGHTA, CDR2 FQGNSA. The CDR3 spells CASSPGLPSTDTQYF. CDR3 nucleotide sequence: TGTGCCAGCAGCCCCGGACTTCCAAGCACAGATACGCAGTATTTT.

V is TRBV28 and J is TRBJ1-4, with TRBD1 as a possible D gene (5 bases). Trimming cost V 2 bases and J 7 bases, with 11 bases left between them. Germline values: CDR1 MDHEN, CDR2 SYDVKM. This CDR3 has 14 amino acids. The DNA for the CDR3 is TGTGCCAGCAGTTTAGGAGGGGCCGGTGAAAAACTGTTTTTT. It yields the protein CASSLGGAGEKLFF.

CDR3 region: CASSHPNEGVRYQPQHF. The CDR3 DNA follows: TGTGCCAGCAGTCACCCCAATGAGGGGGTACGGTATCAGCCCCAGCATTTT. This chain uses TRBV6-2 or TRBV6-3 with TRBJ1-5; perhaps TRBD1 as D (6 bases). From germline, CDR1 is MNHEY and CDR2 SVGEGT. V was trimmed by 5 bases and J by 5 bases, leaving 22 bases between them. The CDR3 is 17 amino acids.

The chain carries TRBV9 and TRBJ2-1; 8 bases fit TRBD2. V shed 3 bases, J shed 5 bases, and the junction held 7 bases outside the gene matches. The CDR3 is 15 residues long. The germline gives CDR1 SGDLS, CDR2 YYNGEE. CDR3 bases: TGTGCCAGCAGCGCAGATAGCGGGGTGAACAATGAGCAGTTCTTC. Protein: CASSADSGVNNEQFF.

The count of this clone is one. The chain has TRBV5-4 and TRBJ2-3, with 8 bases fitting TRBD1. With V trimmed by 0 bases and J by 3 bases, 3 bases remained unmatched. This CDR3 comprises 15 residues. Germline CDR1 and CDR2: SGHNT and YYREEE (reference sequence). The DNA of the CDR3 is TGTGCCAGCAGCTTGGATCAGGGGGCTACAGATACGCAGTATTTT. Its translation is CASSLDQGATDTQYF.

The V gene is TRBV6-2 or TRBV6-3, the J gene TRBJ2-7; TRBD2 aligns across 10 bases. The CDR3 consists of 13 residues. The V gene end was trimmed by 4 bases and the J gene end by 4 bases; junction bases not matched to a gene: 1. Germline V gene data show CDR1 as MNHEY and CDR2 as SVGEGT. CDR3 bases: TGTGCCAGCAGTTCTAGCGGGAGTTACGAGCAGTACGTC. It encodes CASSSSGSYEQYV.